Listed here are 27 T cell receptor beta chains from one sample, sequenced in a study of blood T cell repertoires in COVID-19. Sequenced by immunoSEQ multiplex PCR; TCRdb stores in-frame clones only, minus some. The repertoire holds around 50,000 clones, roughly 82% seen once, with about 22% in the top ten. The sample comprised peripheral blood. These receptors all stem from a woman aged 55-69 years with acute or convalescent COVID-19.

The rearrangement joins TRBV9 to TRBJ1-5; no clear D. V lost 3 bases to trimming and J lost 0 bases, with 7 bases between them. CDR1 is SGDLS, CDR2 YYNGEE, per germline. This CDR3 has 14 amino acids. The CDR3 region has the DNA TGTGCCAGCAGCGGGAGGGATAGCAATCAGCCCCAGCATTTT. Protein product: CASSGRDSNQPQHF.

The rearrangement links TRBV7-2 to TRBJ2-5; 10 bases are a match to TRBD2. The CDR3 extends over 16 amino acids. V shed 3 bases, J shed 3 bases, and the junction held 7 bases outside the gene matches. From germline, CDR1 is SGHTA and CDR2 FQGNSA. CDR3: CASSFFWTSGEETQYF. The CDR3 DNA is TGTGCCAGCAGCTTCTTCTGGACTAGCGGTGAAGAGACCCAGTACTTC.

This clone was counted only a few times. The rearrangement links TRBV5-4 to TRBJ2-7; possible D gene TRBD1, 5 bases. V was shortened by 0 bases and J by 6 bases, with 10 bases between the two germline ends. The germline CDR1 and CDR2 sequences are SGHNT and YYREEE (reference sequence). The CDR3 length is 13 residues. Written as DNA, the CDR3 is TGTGCCAGCAGCTTGGAGCAGGGCTCCGAGCAGTACTTC. Translating gives CASSLEQGSEQYF. The full variable domain, completed using reference TRBV5-4 and TRBJ2-7, is ETGVTQSPTHLIKTRGQQVTLRCSSQSGHNTVSWYQQALGQGPQFIFQYYREEENGRGNFPPRFSGLQFPNYSSELNVNALELDDSALYLCASSLEQGSEQYFGPGTRLTVT.

The V gene is TRBV7-2, the J gene TRBJ1-2; 8 bases fit TRBD1. V gave up 4 bases and J gave up 3 bases; unmatched junction bases: 7. This CDR3 comprises 15 residues. Per germline, CDR1 SGHTA and CDR2 FQGNSA. CDR3 nucleotide sequence: TGTGCCAGCAGCTCAGCGACAGGGGTCCACTATGGCTACACCTTC. Residues: CASSSATGVHYGYTF.

The chain couples TRBV3-1 (or the pseudogene TRBV3-2) to TRBJ1-3, with TRBD1 matching 9 bases. CDR1 is LGHDT and CDR2 is YNNKEL in the germline V gene (reference sequence). V lost 5 bases, J lost 4 bases, and 9 bases stayed unmatched. The CDR3 is made up of 16 amino acids. CDR3 protein: CASSVRDRANGNTIYF. The CDR3 nucleotides read TGTGCCAGCAGCGTCCGGGACAGGGCGAACGGAAACACCATATATTTT.

V usage is TRBV6-1 and J usage is TRBJ2-7; no definite D call. The germline gives CDR1 MNHNS, CDR2 SASEGT. CDR3 length: 15 amino acids. Trimming took 2 bases from V and 0 from J, leaving 11 bases between them. CDR3 region: CASSEYPESSYEQYF. CDR3 sequence (DNA): TGTGCCAGCAGTGAATACCCTGAGAGCTCCTACGAGCAGTACTTC.

CDR3 protein: CASSWAPGGGYTF. The CDR3 bases are TGTGCCAGCAGTTGGGCCCCAGGTGGGGGCTACACCTTC. J is TRBJ1-2 and V is TRBV27; D ambiguous. Germline V lookup: CDR1 MNHEY, CDR2 SMNVEV (reference sequence). This CDR3 spans 13 amino acids. The germline V and J ends were trimmed by 4 bases and 8 bases, with 14 bases remaining between them.

The chain joins TRBV6-5 to TRBJ2-1; no clear D. CDR1 is MNHEY, CDR2 SVGAGI, per germline. Trimming pared 5 bases from V and 9 bases from J, leaving 8 bases between. CDR3 length: 11 amino acids. CDR3 in amino acids: CASSSMAEQFF. CDR3 nucleotide sequence: TGTGCCAGCAGTAGTATGGCTGAGCAGTTCTTC.

V is TRBV15 and J is TRBJ1-4; D may be TRBD1 (6 bases). The CDR3 runs 14 residues. Germline CDR1 reads LNHNV; CDR2 reads YYDKDF (reference sequence). Trimming left V 9 bases short and J 8 bases short, with 19 bases between. CDR3 bases: TGTGCCACAACCCGGGACACCGATAGGGAAAAACTGTTTTTT. Translated, it gives CATTRDTDREKLFF. Variable domain in full (rest from reference TRBV15 and TRBJ1-4): DAMVIQNPRYQVTQFGKPVTLSCSQTLNHNVMYWYQQKSSQAPKLLFHYYDKDFNNEADTPDNFQSRRPNTSFCFLDIRSPGLGDTAMYLCATTRDTDREKLFFGSGTQLSVL.

The chain employs TRBV11-2 and TRBJ2-3, with 7 bases aligning to TRBD1. Germline trimming cut 3 bases from V and 1 base from J; bases unmatched to any gene: 13. This CDR3 is 18 amino acids long. The germline V gene encodes CDR1 SGHAT and CDR2 FQNNGV. CDR3 loop: CASSFRQGSSLRTDTQYF. CDR3 sequence (DNA): TGTGCCAGCAGCTTCCGACAGGGCTCTAGTCTTCGCACAGATACGCAGTATTTT. The full variable domain, with the rest looked up from reference TRBV11-2 and TRBJ2-3, is EAGVAQSPRYKIIEKRQSVAFWCNPISGHATLYWYQQILGQGPKLLIQFQNNGVVDDSQLPKDRFSAERLKGVDSTLKIQPAKLEDSAVYLCASSFRQGSSLRTDTQYFGPGTRLTVL.

The gene calls are TRBV7-9 and TRBJ1-1, with D possibly being TRBD1 (6 bases). CDR1 and CDR2 from the germline V gene are SEHNR and FQNEAQ (reference sequence). V was shortened by 2 bases and J by 10 bases, with 11 bases between the two germline ends. This CDR3 contains 12 residues. The CDR3: CASSLNREGAFF. In DNA form, the CDR3 reads TGTGCCAGCAGCTTAAACAGGGAAGGAGCTTTCTTT.

The chain carries TRBV5-4 and TRBJ1-2; the match to TRBD1 covers 9 bases. With 0 bases clipped from V and 5 bases from J, the junction kept 2 bases outside the gene matches. This CDR3 region has 14 residues. The germline V gene encodes CDR1 SGHNT and CDR2 YYREEE (reference sequence). This CDR3 reads CASSLDRGLYGYTF. The CDR3 coding sequence is TGTGCCAGCAGCTTGGACAGGGGGCTTTATGGCTACACCTTC.

A few counts support this clone. The rearrangement uses TRBV6-1 and TRBJ1-1; D is perhaps TRBD1 (5 bases). The CDR3 length is 16 residues. Trimming took 3 bases from V and 3 from J, leaving 17 bases between them. Germline lookup yields CDR1 MNHNS and CDR2 SASEGT. CDR3 in DNA: TGTGCCAGCAGTGACGGGGCCGGGGGGAGTGACACTGAAGCTTTCTTT. Translating it yields CASSDGAGGSDTEAFF.

CDR3 sequence: CASSLDTGAGNEQFF. The CDR3 DNA reads as TGTGCCAGCAGCTTAGATACAGGGGCTGGAAATGAGCAGTTCTTC. The chain couples TRBV11-2 to TRBJ2-1; 7 nucleotides align to TRBD1. The germline CDR1 and CDR2 sequences are SGHAT and FQNNGV. J was trimmed by 7 bases and V by 0 bases; bases with no gene match: 6. This CDR3 is 15 amino acids long.

This clone was recorded only once. The CDR3 protein is CASSLDRGLSPLHF. CDR3 DNA: TGTGCCAGCAGTTTGGACAGGGGGTTGTCACCCCTCCACTTT. This chain links TRBV6-5 with TRBJ1-6; TRBD1 matches 10 bases. Germline values: CDR1 MNHEY, CDR2 SVGAGI. The CDR3 covers 14 residues. Trimming at V came to 4 bases and at J to 10 bases, leaving 4 bases not matched to a gene.

The J gene is TRBJ2-3, the V gene TRBV10-3, with D tentatively TRBD2 (6 bases). Trimming shortened V by 6 bases and J by 0 bases, and 19 bases separated the two germline ends. This CDR3 is 17 amino acids long. Germline V CDR1 and CDR2: ENHRY, SYGVKD. The CDR3 sequence: CAIRGSPGGPSTDTQYF. Here the CDR3 DNA reads TGTGCCATCAGAGGTTCCCCCGGGGGTCCTAGCACAGATACGCAGTATTTT.

The chain employs TRBV14 and TRBJ2-2; D ambiguous. Deletions cut 2 bases from V and 6 bases from J, with 22 bases between. Germline lookup yields CDR1 SGHDN and CDR2 FVKESK. CDR3 length: 18 residues. The CDR3, as DNA: TGTGCCAGCAGCCAACGTGGGCTGGCCAGGCCGGCATCCGGGGAGCTGTTTTTT. Protein product: CASSQRGLARPASGELFF.

The gene calls are TRBV3-1 (or the pseudogene TRBV3-2) and TRBJ2-3; the match to TRBD2 covers 12 bases. The CDR3 is made up of 14 amino acids. Germline-derived CDR1 and CDR2 are LGHDT and YNNKEL (reference sequence). V was clipped by 1 base and J by 12 bases; unmatched bases: 5. This CDR3 reads CASSQASGGAKQYF. Here the CDR3 DNA reads TGTGCCAGCAGCCAAGCTAGCGGGGGGGCCAAACAGTATTTT.

The sample holds a few counts of this clone. V is TRBV6-1 and J is TRBJ1-1, with TRBD1 matching over 8 bases. V trimming: 1 base; J trimming: 3 bases; junction bases outside the gene matches: 4. The germline V gene encodes CDR1 MNHNS and CDR2 SASEGT. The CDR3 is 15 amino acids. CDR3 residues: CASSEVTGADTEAFF. The DNA for the CDR3 is TGTGCCAGCAGTGAAGTGACAGGGGCGGACACTGAAGCTTTCTTT.

The table lists this clone with a few counts. The chain combines TRBV25-1 with TRBJ1-1; D is perhaps TRBD1 (5 bases). The germline gives CDR1 MGHDK, CDR2 SYGVNS. The V end lost 2 bases, the J end lost 3 bases, and 13 bases lay between the germline ends. This CDR3 has 15 amino acids. The chain's CDR3 is CASSEHQGWDTEAFF. CDR3 DNA: TGTGCCAGCAGTGAACATCAGGGCTGGGACACTGAAGCTTTCTTT. The complete variable domain, with remaining parts taken from reference TRBV25-1 and TRBJ1-1, reads EADIYQTPRYLVIGTGKKITLECSQTMGHDKMYWYQQDPGMELHLIHYSYGVNSTEKGDLSSESTVSRIRTEHFPLTLESARPSHTSQYLCASSEHQGWDTEAFFGQGTRLTVV.

This clone has a handful of counts. This chain joins TRBV9 and TRBJ1-4; 9 bases are a match to TRBD1. The germline CDR1 and CDR2 sequences are SGDLS and YYNGEE. V dropped 3 bases and J dropped 0; count of bases not matched to a gene: 6. This CDR3 has 17 amino acids. This CDR3 is CASSGGQGTPTNEKLFF. The CDR3 coding sequence is TGTGCCAGCAGCGGCGGACAGGGGACCCCAACTAATGAAAAACTGTTTTTT.

The V gene is TRBV24-1, the J gene TRBJ2-5; 9 bases map to TRBD1. This CDR3 is built from 17 residues. Germline CDR1 and CDR2: KGHDR and SFDVKD. With 4 bases clipped from V and 1 base from J, the junction kept 9 bases outside the gene matches. The CDR3: CATSDNAGTGSQETQYF. In nucleotides, the CDR3 is TGTGCCACCAGTGACAACGCAGGGACAGGGTCCCAAGAGACCCAGTACTTC.

The chain links TRBV11-2 to TRBJ1-1; 10 positions match TRBD1. Germline CDR1 reads SGHAT; CDR2 reads FQNNGV. V lost 1 base to trimming and J lost 5 bases; unmatched junction nucleotides: 4. This CDR3 has 15 amino acids. This chain's CDR3 is CASSLAGTGATEAFF. CDR3 DNA: TGTGCCAGCAGCTTAGCCGGGACAGGGGCAACTGAAGCTTTCTTT.

The rearrangement joins TRBV6-5 to TRBJ1-6, with D maybe TRBD1 (6 bases). This CDR3 has 15 amino acids. Germline lookup yields CDR1 MNHEY and CDR2 SVGAGI. V lost 4 bases and J 8 bases, leaving 15 bases between the germline ends. CDR3 bases: TGTGCCAGCAGTTTCGCAGGAGGGGGGGATTCACCCCTCCACTTT. Residues: CASSFAGGGDSPLHF.

The chain carries TRBV4-3 and TRBJ1-1, with 9 bases identical to TRBD1. The CDR3 contains 15 residues. V lost 1 base and J lost 5; bases outside the gene matches: 5. Germline loops: CDR1 LGHNA, CDR2 YSLEER. DNA of the CDR3: TGCGCCAGCAGCCAAGGGACAGGGGTGAGGACTGAAGCTTTCTTT. Translation: CASSQGTGVRTEAFF.

This chain joins TRBV18 and TRBJ2-7; TRBD2 is a possible D gene (6 bases). The CDR3 length is 14 residues. Between the trimmed V and J ends, which lost 2 bases and 4 bases, there was a span of 12 bases. The germline V gene has CDR1 KGHSH and CDR2 LQKENI. The CDR3 sequence is CASSPGGNRYEQYF. The DNA for the CDR3 is TGTGCCAGCTCACCAGGCGGGAACCGGTACGAGCAGTACTTC.

The chain joins TRBV12-3 or TRBV12-4 to TRBJ1-3; D ambiguous. V lost 5 bases and J lost 4, with 9 bases in between. This CDR3 spans 13 amino acids. CDR3 bases: TGTGCCAGCAGTCCAATGAGGGGAAACACCATATATTTT. Translating it yields CASSPMRGNTIYF.